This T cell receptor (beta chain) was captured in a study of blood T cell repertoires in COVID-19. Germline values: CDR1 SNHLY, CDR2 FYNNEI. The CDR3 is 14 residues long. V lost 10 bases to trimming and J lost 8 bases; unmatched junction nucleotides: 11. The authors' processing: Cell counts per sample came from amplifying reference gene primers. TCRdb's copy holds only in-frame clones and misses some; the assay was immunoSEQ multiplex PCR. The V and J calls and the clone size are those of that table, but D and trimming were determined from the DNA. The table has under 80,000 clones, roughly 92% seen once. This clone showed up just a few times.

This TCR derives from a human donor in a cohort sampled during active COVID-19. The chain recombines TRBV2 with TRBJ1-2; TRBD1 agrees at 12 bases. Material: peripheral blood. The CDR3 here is CANRPGQGATGYTF. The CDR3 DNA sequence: TGTGCCAACCGTCCGGGACAGGGGGCGACCGGCTACACCTTC. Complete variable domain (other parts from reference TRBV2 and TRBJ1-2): EPEVTQTPSHQVTQMGQEVILRCVPISNHLYFYWYRQILGQKVEFLVSFYNNEISEKSEIFDDQFSVERPDGSNFTLKIRSTKLEDSAMYFCANRPGQGATGYTFGSGTRLTVV.